Below, 10 T cell receptor beta chains from the same sample are listed, as sequenced in a study of T cell clusters in autoimmune cytopenias. One tube held mixed TRB-A and TRB-B primer pools for touch-down PCR. Each CDR3 protein gets one entry in TCRdb, which reprocessed the multiplex PCR reads and gives no DNA. This listing includes 3,500 or so distinct CDR3 sequences. Tens of thousands of genome equivalents of blood DNA were amplified for TRB. The sequencing input was peripheral blood. These receptors were obtained from a human donor with an autoimmune cytopenia, with autoimmune hepatitis or in good health (not recorded which).

Its frequency marks this clonotype as medium-sized. The chain has TRBV5-5 and TRBJ1-4; TCRdb outputs TRBD1, but without DNA this stays unchecked. Germline V gene sequence: CDR1 SGHKS, CDR2 YYEKEE (reference sequence). The CDR3 length is 15 residues. The CDR3 region is CASSLEGQGYEKLFF.

CDR3 residues: CSVTGTGLAGVYEQYF. J is TRBJ2-7 and V is TRBV29-1; TCRdb's D gene call, TRBD2, goes unchecked for lack of DNA. CDR3 length equals 16 residues. Germline CDR1 and CDR2: SQVTM and ANQGSEA.

This clonotype is classed as medium-sized by frequency. This chain joins TRBV15 and TRBJ2-2. This CDR3 region has 14 residues. The germline V gene has CDR1 LNHNV and CDR2 YYDKDF (reference sequence). CDR3 amino acids: CATSTGGYTGELFF.

Measured by frequency, this clonotype is medium-sized. The chain employs TRBV12-3 or TRBV12-4 and TRBJ1-5. The CDR3 contains 15 residues. CDR3 protein: CASSPTGRAGQPQHF.

The chain carries TRBV6-6 and TRBJ1-1; TCRdb designates TRBD1, a call that cannot be tested without DNA. CDR3 length: 15 residues. The germline V gene has CDR1 MNHNY and CDR2 SVGAGI (reference sequence). The CDR3 here is CASSYSSGFNTEAFF.

J is TRBJ2-5 and V is TRBV28; TCRdb lists TRBD1, though no DNA is available to test this call. The CDR3 runs to 13 residues. CDR1 is MDHEN and CDR2 is SYDVKM in the germline V gene. This CDR3 reads CASSRDRGETQYF.

The chain joins TRBV7-2 to TRBJ2-2. Germline V gene data show CDR1 as SGHTA and CDR2 as FQGNSA. CDR3 size: 15 residues. CDR3 sequence reads: CASSLRLLNTGELFF.

The chain has TRBV28 and TRBJ2-5; absent DNA, TCRdb's TRBD1 call cannot be checked. This CDR3 is built from 15 residues. Germline V lookup: CDR1 MDHEN, CDR2 SYDVKM. CDR3 region: CASSPTRTGGKTQYF.

The V call is TRBV13, the J call TRBJ2-3; TCRdb outputs TRBD1, but without DNA this stays unchecked. Germline V lookup: CDR1 PRHDT, CDR2 FYEKMQ (reference sequence). The CDR3 has 14 amino acids. The CDR3 region is CASSLTGGLDTQYF.

The CDR3 spells CASSLGEVSPLHF. The J gene is TRBJ1-6, the V gene TRBV27; absent DNA, TCRdb's TRBD1 call cannot be checked. The CDR3 runs to 13 residues. Germline loops: CDR1 MNHEY, CDR2 SMNVEV (reference sequence).